The clone carrying this TCR beta chain occurred a few times. What it recognizes is unknown. The sample comes from a study of response to subunit inactivated influenza vaccine. General study results and limits: Few new T cells, the authors suggested, are recruited by each seasonal influenza vaccination.

The V end lost 7 bases, the J end lost 0 bases, and 16 bases lay between the germline ends. The germline CDR1 and CDR2 sequences are SGHTA and FQGNSA. The CDR3 sequence is 17 residues long. TCRdb analysed the RT-PCR reads with MiXCR anew, one entry per CDR3 protein. This sample has under 750,000 distinct CDR3 sequences, with approximately 12% found just once. The rearrangement joins TRBV7-2 to TRBJ2-6; D gene unclear. This sequence was found in a man aged 45-65 years who received an inactivated influenza vaccine. Specimen: PBMCs from blood, collected on the day of vaccination. The CDR3 bases are TGTGCCAGCACCTCAGCAGGCTATCGCTCTGGGGCCAACGTCCTGACTTTC. Its translation is CASTSAGYRSGANVLTF.